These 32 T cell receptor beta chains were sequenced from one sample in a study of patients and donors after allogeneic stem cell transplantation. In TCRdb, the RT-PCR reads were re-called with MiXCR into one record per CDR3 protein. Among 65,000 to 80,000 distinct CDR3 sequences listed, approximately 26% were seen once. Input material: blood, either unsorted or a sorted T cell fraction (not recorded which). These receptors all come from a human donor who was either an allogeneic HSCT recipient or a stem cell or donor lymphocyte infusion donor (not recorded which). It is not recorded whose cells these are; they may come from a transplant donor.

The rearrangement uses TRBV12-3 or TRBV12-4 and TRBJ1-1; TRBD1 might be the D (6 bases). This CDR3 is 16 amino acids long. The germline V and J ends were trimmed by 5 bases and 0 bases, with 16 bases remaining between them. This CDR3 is CASSPRGGGMNTEAFF. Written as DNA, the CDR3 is TGTGCCAGCAGTCCCCGGGGAGGGGGGATGAACACTGAAGCTTTCTTT.

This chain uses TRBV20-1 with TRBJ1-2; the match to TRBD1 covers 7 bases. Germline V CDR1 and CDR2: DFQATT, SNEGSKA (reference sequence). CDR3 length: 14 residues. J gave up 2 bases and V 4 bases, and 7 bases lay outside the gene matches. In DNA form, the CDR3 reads TGCAGTGCTACAAGACAGGGATTAAACTATGGCTACACCTTC. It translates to CSATRQGLNYGYTF.

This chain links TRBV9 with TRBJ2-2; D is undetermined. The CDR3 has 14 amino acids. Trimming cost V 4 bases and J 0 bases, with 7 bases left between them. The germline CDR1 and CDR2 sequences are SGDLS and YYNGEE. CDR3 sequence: CASSSASNTGELFF. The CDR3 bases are TGTGCCAGCAGCTCCGCCTCGAACACCGGGGAGCTGTTTTTT.

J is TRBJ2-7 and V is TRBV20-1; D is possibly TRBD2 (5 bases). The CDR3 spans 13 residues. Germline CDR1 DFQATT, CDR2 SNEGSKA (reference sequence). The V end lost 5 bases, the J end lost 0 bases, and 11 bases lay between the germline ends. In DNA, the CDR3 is TGCAGTGCTTGGAGCGGAAGCTCCTACGAGCAGTACTTC. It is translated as CSAWSGSSYEQYF.

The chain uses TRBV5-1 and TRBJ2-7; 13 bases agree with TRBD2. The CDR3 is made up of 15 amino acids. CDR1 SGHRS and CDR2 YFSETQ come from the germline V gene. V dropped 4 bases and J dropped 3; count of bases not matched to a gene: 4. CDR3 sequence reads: CASSLGLAGDYEQYF. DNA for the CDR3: TGCGCCAGCAGCCTAGGACTAGCGGGGGACTACGAGCAGTACTTC.

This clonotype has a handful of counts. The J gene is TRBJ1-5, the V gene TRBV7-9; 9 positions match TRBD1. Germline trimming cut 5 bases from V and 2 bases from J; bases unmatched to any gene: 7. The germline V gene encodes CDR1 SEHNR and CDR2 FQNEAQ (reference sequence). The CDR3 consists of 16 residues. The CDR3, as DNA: TGTGCCAGCAGCCTGGGACAGGGTAGCGGCAATCAGCCCCAGCATTTT. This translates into CASSLGQGSGNQPQHF. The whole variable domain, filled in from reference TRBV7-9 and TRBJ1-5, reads DTGVSQNPRHKITKRGQNVTFRCDPISEHNRLYWYRQTLGQGPEFLTYFQNEAQLEKSRLLSDRFSAERPKGSFSTLEIQRTEQGDSAMYLCASSLGQGSGNQPQHFGDGTRLSIL.

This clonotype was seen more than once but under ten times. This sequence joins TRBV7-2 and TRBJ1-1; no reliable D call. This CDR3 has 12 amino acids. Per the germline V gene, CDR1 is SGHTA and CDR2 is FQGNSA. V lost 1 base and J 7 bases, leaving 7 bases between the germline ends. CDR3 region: CASSLGLVEAFF. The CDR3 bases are TGTGCCAGCAGCTTAGGCTTAGTTGAAGCTTTCTTT.

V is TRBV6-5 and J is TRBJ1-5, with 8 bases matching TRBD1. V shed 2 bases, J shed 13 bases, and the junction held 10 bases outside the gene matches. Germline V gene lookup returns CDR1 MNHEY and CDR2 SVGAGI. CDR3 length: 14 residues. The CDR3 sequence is CASSYLPGTGAQHF. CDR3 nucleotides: TGTGCCAGCAGTTACCTACCCGGGACAGGTGCTCAGCATTTT.

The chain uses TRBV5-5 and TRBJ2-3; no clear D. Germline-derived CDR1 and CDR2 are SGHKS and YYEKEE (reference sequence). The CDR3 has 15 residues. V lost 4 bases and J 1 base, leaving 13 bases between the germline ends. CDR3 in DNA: TGTGCCAGCAGCCTGCTAACGGTTGGCACAGATACGCAGTATTTT. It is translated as CASSLLTVGTDTQYF.

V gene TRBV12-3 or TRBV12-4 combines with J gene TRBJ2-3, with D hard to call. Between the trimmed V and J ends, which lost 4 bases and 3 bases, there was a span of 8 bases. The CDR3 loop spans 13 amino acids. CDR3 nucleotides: TGTGCCAGCAGTTGGCCCTTGACAGATACGCAGTATTTT. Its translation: CASSWPLTDTQYF.

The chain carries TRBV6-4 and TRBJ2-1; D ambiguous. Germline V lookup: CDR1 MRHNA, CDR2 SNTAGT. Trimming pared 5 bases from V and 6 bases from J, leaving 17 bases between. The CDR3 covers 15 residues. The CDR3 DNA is TGTGCCAGCAGTACCAGACTCCGGATCAGCAATGAGCAGTTCTTC. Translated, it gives CASSTRLRISNEQFF.

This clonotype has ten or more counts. The DNA for the CDR3 is TGCAGTGCTAGAGGGGGACAGAACACTGAAGCTTTCTTT. The encoded protein is CSARGGQNTEAFF. This chain joins TRBV20-1 and TRBJ1-1; possible D gene TRBD1, 6 bases. The CDR3 runs to 13 residues. Germline V gene sequence: CDR1 DFQATT, CDR2 SNEGSKA (reference sequence). Trimming removed 1 base from V and 1 base from J, with 7 bases in between.

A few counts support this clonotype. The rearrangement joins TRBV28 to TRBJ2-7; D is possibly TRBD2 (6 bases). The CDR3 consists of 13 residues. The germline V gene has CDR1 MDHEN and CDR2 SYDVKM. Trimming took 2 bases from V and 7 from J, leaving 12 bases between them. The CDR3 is CASSLGLAGEQYF. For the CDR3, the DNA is TGTGCCAGCAGTTTAGGCCTGGCGGGGGAGCAGTACTTC.

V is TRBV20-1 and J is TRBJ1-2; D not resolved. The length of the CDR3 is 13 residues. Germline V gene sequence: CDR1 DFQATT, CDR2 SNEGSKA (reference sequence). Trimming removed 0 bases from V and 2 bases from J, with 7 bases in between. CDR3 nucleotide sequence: TGCAGTGCTAGAGATTTAGGGAACTATGGCTACACCTTC. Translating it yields CSARDLGNYGYTF.

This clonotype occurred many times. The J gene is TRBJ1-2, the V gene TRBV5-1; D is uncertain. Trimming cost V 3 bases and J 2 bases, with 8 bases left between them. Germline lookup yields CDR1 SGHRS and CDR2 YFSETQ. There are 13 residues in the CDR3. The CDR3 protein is CASSYGLNYGYTF. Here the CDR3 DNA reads TGCGCCAGCAGCTACGGTTTGAACTATGGCTACACCTTC.

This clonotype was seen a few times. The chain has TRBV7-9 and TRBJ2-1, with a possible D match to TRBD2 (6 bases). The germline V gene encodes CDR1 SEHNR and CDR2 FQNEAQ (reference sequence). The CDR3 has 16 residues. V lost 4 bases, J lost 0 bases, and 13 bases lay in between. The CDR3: CASSSRMTSSYNEQFF. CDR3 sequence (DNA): TGTGCCAGCAGCTCCCGGATGACTAGCTCCTACAATGAGCAGTTCTTC.

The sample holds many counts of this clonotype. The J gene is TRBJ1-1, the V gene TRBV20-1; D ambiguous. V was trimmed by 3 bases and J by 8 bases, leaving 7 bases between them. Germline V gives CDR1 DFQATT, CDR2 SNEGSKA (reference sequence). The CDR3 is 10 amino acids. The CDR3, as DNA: TGCAGTGCTAGCCGCCAGGAAGCTTTCTTT. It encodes CSASRQEAFF.

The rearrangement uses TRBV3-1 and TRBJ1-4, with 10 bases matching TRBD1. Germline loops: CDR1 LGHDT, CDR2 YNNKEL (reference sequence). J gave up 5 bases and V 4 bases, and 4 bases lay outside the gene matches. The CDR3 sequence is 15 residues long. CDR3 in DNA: TGTGCCAGCAGCCTACCGGGACAGGGGAATGAAAAACTGTTTTTT. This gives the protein CASSLPGQGNEKLFF. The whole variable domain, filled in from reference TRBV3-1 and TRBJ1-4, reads DTAVSQTPKYLVTQMGNDKSIKCEQNLGHDTMYWYKQDSKKFLKIMFSYNNKELIINETVPNRFSPKSPDKAHLNLHINSLELGDSAVYFCASSLPGQGNEKLFFGSGTQLSVL.

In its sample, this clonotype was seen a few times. DNA of the CDR3: TGTGCCAGCAGCGTCCACTCCATCCGGGACAGGGACTTTATGAACACTGAAGCTTTCTTT. This sequence encodes CASSVHSIRDRDFMNTEAFF. V is TRBV9 and J is TRBJ1-1, with TRBD1 matching over 9 bases. Germline V gene sequence: CDR1 SGDLS, CDR2 YYNGEE. V trimming: 2 bases; J trimming: 0 bases; junction bases outside the gene matches: 17. The CDR3 length is 20 residues.

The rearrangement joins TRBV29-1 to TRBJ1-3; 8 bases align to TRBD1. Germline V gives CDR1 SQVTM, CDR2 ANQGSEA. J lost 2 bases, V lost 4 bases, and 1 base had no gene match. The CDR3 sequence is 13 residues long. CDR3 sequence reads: CSVGTGPGNTIYF. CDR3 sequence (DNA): TGCAGCGTTGGGACAGGGCCTGGAAACACCATATATTTT. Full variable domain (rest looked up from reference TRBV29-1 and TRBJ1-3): SAVISQKPSRDICQRGTSLTIQCQVDSQVTMMFWYRQQPGQSLTLIATANQGSEATYESGFVIDKFPISRPNLTFSTLTVSNMSPEDSSIYLCSVGTGPGNTIYFGEGSWLTVV.

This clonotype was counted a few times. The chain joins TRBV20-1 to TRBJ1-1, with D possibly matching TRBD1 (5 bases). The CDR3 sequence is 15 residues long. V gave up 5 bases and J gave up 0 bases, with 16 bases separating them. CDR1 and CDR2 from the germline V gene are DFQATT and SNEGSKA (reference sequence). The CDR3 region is CSASQPGPMNTEAFF. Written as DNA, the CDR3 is TGCAGTGCTTCGCAACCGGGACCGATGAACACTGAAGCTTTCTTT.

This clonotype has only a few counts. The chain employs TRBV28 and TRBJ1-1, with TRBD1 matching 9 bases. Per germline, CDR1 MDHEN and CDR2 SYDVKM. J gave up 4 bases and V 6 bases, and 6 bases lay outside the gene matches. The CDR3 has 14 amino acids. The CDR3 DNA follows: TGTGCCAGCAGCGATTACAGGGGGCGCACTGAAGCTTTCTTT. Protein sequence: CASSDYRGRTEAFF. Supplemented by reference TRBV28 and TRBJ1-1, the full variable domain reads DVKVTQSSRYLVKRTGEKVFLECVQDMDHENMFWYRQDPGLGLRLIYFSYDVKMKEKGDIPEGYSVSREKKERFSLILESASTNQTSMYLCASSDYRGRTEAFFGQGTRLTVV.

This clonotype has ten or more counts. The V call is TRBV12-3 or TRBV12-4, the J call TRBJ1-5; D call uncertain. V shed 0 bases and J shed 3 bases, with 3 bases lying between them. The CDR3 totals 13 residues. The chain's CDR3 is CASSLAANQPQHF. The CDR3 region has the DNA TGTGCCAGCAGTTTAGCAGCCAATCAGCCCCAGCATTTT.

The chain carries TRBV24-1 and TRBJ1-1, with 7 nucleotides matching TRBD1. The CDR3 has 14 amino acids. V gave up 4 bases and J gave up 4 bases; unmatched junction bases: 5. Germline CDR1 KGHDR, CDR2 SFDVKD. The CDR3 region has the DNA TGTGCCACCAGTGACTACAGGGGTTGCACTGAAGCTTTCTTT. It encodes CATSDYRGCTEAFF.

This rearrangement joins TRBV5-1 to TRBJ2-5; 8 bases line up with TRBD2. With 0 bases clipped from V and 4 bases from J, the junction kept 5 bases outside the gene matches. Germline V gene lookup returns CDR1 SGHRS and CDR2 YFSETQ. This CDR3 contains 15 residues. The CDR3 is CASSLERGTPETQYF. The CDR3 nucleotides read TGCGCCAGCAGCTTGGAGCGGGGGACTCCAGAGACCCAGTACTTC.

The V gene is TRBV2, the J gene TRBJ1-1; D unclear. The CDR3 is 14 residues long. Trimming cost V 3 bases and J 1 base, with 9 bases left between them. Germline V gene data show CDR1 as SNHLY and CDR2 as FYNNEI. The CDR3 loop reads CASSELGRNTEAFF. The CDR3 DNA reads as TGTGCCAGCAGTGAGTTAGGCAGGAACACTGAAGCTTTCTTT.

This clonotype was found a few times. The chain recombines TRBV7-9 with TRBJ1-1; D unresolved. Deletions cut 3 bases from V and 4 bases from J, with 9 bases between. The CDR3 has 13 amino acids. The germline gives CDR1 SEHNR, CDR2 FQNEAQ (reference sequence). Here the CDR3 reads CASSFLAFTEAFF. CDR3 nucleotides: TGTGCCAGCAGCTTTCTCGCATTCACTGAAGCTTTCTTT.

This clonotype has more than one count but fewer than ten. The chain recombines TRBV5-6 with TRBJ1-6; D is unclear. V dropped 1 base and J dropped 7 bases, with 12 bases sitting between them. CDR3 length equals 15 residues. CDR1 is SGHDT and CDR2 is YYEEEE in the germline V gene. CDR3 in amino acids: CASSLKGRMNSPLHF. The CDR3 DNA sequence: TGTGCCAGCAGCTTGAAAGGGCGAATGAATTCACCCCTCCACTTT.

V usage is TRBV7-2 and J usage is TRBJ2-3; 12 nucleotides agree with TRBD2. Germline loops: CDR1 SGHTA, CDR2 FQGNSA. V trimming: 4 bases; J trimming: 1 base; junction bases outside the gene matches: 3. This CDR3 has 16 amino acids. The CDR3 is CASSSTSGGRTDTQYF. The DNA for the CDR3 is TGTGCCAGCAGCTCAACTAGCGGGGGGCGCACAGATACGCAGTATTTT.

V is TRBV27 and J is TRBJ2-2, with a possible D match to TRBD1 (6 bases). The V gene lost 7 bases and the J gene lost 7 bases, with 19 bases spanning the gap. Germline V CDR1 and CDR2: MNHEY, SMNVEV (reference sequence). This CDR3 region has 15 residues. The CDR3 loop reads CASTPGGPLVGELFF. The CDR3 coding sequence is TGTGCCAGCACCCCTGGGGGCCCCCTCGTCGGGGAGCTGTTTTTT.

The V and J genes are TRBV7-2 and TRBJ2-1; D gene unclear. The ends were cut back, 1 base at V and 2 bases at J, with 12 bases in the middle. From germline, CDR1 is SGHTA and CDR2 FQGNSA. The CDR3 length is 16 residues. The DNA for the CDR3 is TGTGCCAGCAGCTTAGGGCGTGGGGTCCCCTACAATGAGCAGTTCTTC. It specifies CASSLGRGVPYNEQFF.

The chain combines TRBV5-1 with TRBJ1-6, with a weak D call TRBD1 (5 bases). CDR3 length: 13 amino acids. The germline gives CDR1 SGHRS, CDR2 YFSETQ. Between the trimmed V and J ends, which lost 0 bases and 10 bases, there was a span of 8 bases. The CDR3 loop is CASSLAGTSPLHF. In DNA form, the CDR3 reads TGCGCCAGCAGCTTGGCTGGGACCTCACCCCTCCACTTT.